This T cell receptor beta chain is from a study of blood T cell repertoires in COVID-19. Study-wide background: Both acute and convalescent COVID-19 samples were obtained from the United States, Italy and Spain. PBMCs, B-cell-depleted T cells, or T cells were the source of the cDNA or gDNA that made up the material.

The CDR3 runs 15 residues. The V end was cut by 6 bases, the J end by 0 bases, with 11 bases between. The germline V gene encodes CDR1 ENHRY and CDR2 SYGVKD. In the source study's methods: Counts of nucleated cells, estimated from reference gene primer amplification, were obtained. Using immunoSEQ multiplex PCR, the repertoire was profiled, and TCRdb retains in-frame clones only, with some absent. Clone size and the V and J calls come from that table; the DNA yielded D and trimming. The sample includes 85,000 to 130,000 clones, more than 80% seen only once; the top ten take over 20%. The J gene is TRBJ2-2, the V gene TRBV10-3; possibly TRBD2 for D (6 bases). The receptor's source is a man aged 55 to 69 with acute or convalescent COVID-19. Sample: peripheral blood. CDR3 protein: CAIRSGLANTGELFF. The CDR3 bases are TGTGCCATCAGATCGGGACTTGCGAACACCGGGGAGCTGTTTTTT.